Below are 29 T cell receptor beta chains sequenced from a single sample in a study of cytomegalovirus exposure and HLA in healthy donors (dated by TCRdb to the late 2010s). Libraries were constructed by the immunoSEQ multiplex PCR assay. For the multiplex PCR, a mixture combining 60 forward primers for TCR Vbeta segments and 13 reverse primers for TCR Jbeta segments was used. The table comes from immuneACCESS by way of TCRdb, which keeps in-frame sequences with V and J called. Part of the clones is missing from these tables; in studies checked, under half for an unresolved V gene and the rest for unknown reasons. For this sample the table gives around 150,000 clones, of which around 65% were detected only once. Under 3% of the sample is taken by the ten largest. The source material was PBMCs. These receptor sequences come from a woman aged 25 to 39 in good health and CMV-seropositive.

This clone showed up just once. The chain joins TRBV5-4 to TRBJ2-3; 7 nucleotides match TRBD1. Per germline, CDR1 SGHNT and CDR2 YYREEE (reference sequence). The J segment lost 2 bases and the V segment lost 0 bases, leaving 3 bases of the junction unmatched. This CDR3 region has 15 residues. As DNA, the CDR3 is TGTGCCAGCAGCTTGGGACAGGGTTACACAGATACGCAGTATTTT. This sequence encodes CASSLGQGYTDTQYF. The complete variable domain, with remaining parts taken from reference TRBV5-4 and TRBJ2-3, reads ETGVTQSPTHLIKTRGQQVTLRCSSQSGHNTVSWYQQALGQGPQFIFQYYREEENGRGNFPPRFSGLQFPNYSSELNVNALELDDSALYLCASSLGQGYTDTQYFGPGTRLTVL.

The CDR3 reads CASSYATGVGNTIYF. The CDR3 coding sequence is TGTGCCAGCAGTTACGCGACAGGGGTCGGAAACACCATATATTTT. The chain has TRBV6-5 and TRBJ1-3; 8 positions match TRBD1. V was clipped by 2 bases and J by 4 bases; unmatched bases: 4. The CDR3 length is 15 residues. Per the germline V gene, CDR1 is MNHEY and CDR2 is SVGAGI.

J is TRBJ2-3 and V is TRBV29-1; TRBD1 agrees at 9 bases. Germline assignment: CDR1 SQVTM and CDR2 ANQGSEA. The V gene end was trimmed by 3 bases and the J gene end by 0 bases; junction bases not matched to a gene: 7. This CDR3 spans 16 amino acids. CDR3 DNA sequence: TGCAGCGTTGAGATCCGGACAGGGGCTAGCACAGATACGCAGTATTTT. It codes for CSVEIRTGASTDTQYF.

The chain is built from TRBV18 and TRBJ1-1; 9 bases are a match to TRBD1. The CDR3 consists of 15 residues. V dropped 4 bases and J dropped 4; count of bases not matched to a gene: 7. Germline V CDR1 and CDR2: KGHSH, LQKENI. This CDR3 reads CASSLGQGLGTEAFF. In DNA form, the CDR3 reads TGTGCCAGCTCACTGGGACAGGGTTTAGGCACTGAAGCTTTCTTT.

The gene calls are TRBV6-1 and TRBJ1-1, with unresolved D. The CDR3 spans 15 residues. Trimming removed 4 bases at V and 7 bases at J, with 19 bases between. Per germline, CDR1 MNHNS and CDR2 SASEGT. The CDR3 is CASSVGGQPTIEAFF. The DNA of the CDR3 is TGTGCCAGCAGTGTTGGAGGGCAGCCCACTATTGAAGCTTTCTTT.

This clone has only one observation. V and J are TRBV13 and TRBJ2-3; no clear D gene. Trimming shortened V by 0 bases and J by 9 bases, and 7 bases separated the two germline ends. The CDR3 is 12 residues long. From germline, CDR1 is PRHDT and CDR2 FYEKMQ (reference sequence). CDR3 sequence: CASSLGGSTQYF. The CDR3, as DNA: TGTGCCAGCAGCTTAGGCGGGTCCACGCAGTATTTT.

This chain links TRBV5-1 with TRBJ2-1; D might be TRBD2 (6 bases). With 3 bases removed from V and 6 bases from J, the gap between germline ends came to 19 bases. CDR1 and CDR2 from the germline V gene are SGHRS and YFSETQ. The CDR3 totals 16 residues. The CDR3 loop is CASSYAPGGAGNEQFF. The CDR3 DNA is TGCGCCAGCAGCTACGCACCGGGCGGGGCGGGCAATGAGCAGTTCTTC.

This clone was observed a few times. V gene TRBV30 combines with J gene TRBJ1-1; D unresolved. Germline CDR1 reads GTSNPN; CDR2 reads SVGIG (reference sequence). This CDR3 spans 13 amino acids. Trimming removed 0 bases from V and 5 bases from J, with 10 bases in between. CDR3 nucleotides: TGTGCCTGGAGTGTACCCGGTCCGACTGAAGCTTTCTTT. It specifies CAWSVPGPTEAFF. The variable domain in full, with the rest retrieved from reference TRBV30 and TRBJ1-1, is SQTIHQWPATLVQPVGSPLSLECTVEGTSNPNLYWYRQAAGRGLQLLFYSVGIGQISSEVPQNLSASRPQDRQFILSSKKLLLSDSGFYLCAWSVPGPTEAFFGQGTRLTVV.

This clone has a single count. This CDR3 is CASSLDNYEKLFF. The CDR3 region has the DNA TGTGCCAGCAGTTTAGACAATTATGAAAAACTGTTTTTT. The chain couples TRBV28 to TRBJ1-4; no clear D gene. The V end was cut by 2 bases, the J end by 6 bases, with 7 bases between. CDR3 length equals 13 residues. Germline CDR1 reads MDHEN; CDR2 reads SYDVKM.

The rearrangement links TRBV5-4 to TRBJ2-5; D gene ambiguous. The CDR3 consists of 12 residues. The germline gives CDR1 SGHNT, CDR2 YYREEE (reference sequence). V was pared by 4 bases and J by 3 bases, with 7 bases between. The CDR3 region is CASSPPEETQYF. The CDR3 nucleotides read TGTGCCAGCAGCCCGCCGGAAGAGACCCAGTACTTC. The full variable domain, with the rest looked up from reference TRBV5-4 and TRBJ2-5, is ETGVTQSPTHLIKTRGQQVTLRCSSQSGHNTVSWYQQALGQGPQFIFQYYREEENGRGNFPPRFSGLQFPNYSSELNVNALELDDSALYLCASSPPEETQYFGPGTRLLVL.

This chain uses TRBV4-1 with TRBJ1-1, with 8 bases matching TRBD1. The CDR3 extends over 13 amino acids. With V trimmed by 1 base and J by 5 bases, 0 bases remained unmatched. Germline V gene sequence: CDR1 MGHRA, CDR2 YSYEKL. CDR3 in amino acids: CASSQGTGTEAFF. CDR3 nucleotides: TGCGCCAGCAGCCAAGGGACAGGGACTGAAGCTTTCTTT.

The genes are TRBV27 and TRBJ2-7; D remains unclear. Trimming pared 4 bases from V and 1 base from J, leaving 5 bases between. This CDR3 is built from 12 residues. The germline gives CDR1 MNHEY, CDR2 SMNVEV (reference sequence). CDR3 region: CASSSRSYEQYF. CDR3 coding DNA: TGTGCCAGCAGTTCCCGTTCCTACGAGCAGTACTTC.

As concerns this clone: At one of its ends the junction is not consistent with the germline gene, which may arise from a read error. V usage is TRBV23-1 and J usage is TRBJ2-7; tentatively, D is TRBD2 (5 bases). TRBV23-1 is an ORF for which the function is uncertain. There are 14 residues in the CDR3. The CDR3 DNA reads TGCGTCAGCAGTCCATCACAGACCGGGAACGAGCAGTACTTC. Its protein is CVSSPSQTGNEQYF.

The CDR3 region is CASRPGQTADTQYF. CDR3 nucleotide sequence: TGCGCCAGCAGACCGGGACAGACAGCAGATACGCAGTATTTT. The chain couples TRBV10-2 to TRBJ2-3, with 7 bases that match TRBD1. V shed 6 bases, J shed 4 bases, and the junction held 7 bases outside the gene matches. CDR3 length equals 14 residues. The germline CDR1 and CDR2 sequences are WSHSY and SAAADI.

The chain is built from TRBV29-1 and TRBJ1-2; 8 bases map to TRBD1. The CDR3 spans 13 residues. V shed 4 bases, J shed 6 bases, and the junction held 7 bases outside the gene matches. Germline CDR1 reads SQVTM; CDR2 reads ANQGSEA. The CDR3 bases are TGCAGCGTTGCCCCGGCAGGGGGCCATGGCTACACCTTC. Protein sequence: CSVAPAGGHGYTF.

This chain links TRBV27 with TRBJ2-2, with unresolved D. Germline loops: CDR1 MNHEY, CDR2 SMNVEV (reference sequence). V lost 3 bases and J lost 0, with 8 bases in between. CDR3 length equals 15 residues. Here the CDR3 reads CASSLFYPNTGELFF. CDR3 sequence (DNA): TGTGCCAGCAGTTTGTTCTACCCGAACACCGGGGAGCTGTTTTTT.

J is TRBJ2-1 and V is TRBV13; 8 positions agree with TRBD2. The trim removed 7 bases at V and 4 bases at J, leaving 9 bases unmatched. Looked up from germline, CDR1 is PRHDT and CDR2 is FYEKMQ (reference sequence). This CDR3 spans 15 amino acids. Here the CDR3 DNA reads TGTGCCAGCACCATGGAAACTAGCGGATACAATGAGCAGTTCTTC. This encodes CASTMETSGYNEQFF.

The sample holds a few counts of this clone. The CDR3 sequence: CASSLGGANTEAFF. CDR3 nucleotides: TGTGCCAGCAGCTTGGGCGGGGCGAACACTGAAGCTTTCTTT. The V gene is TRBV5-4, the J gene TRBJ1-1; tentatively, D is TRBD1 (5 bases). The germline CDR1 and CDR2 sequences are SGHNT and YYREEE (reference sequence). V dropped 0 bases and J dropped 1 base, with 7 bases sitting between them. CDR3 size: 14 residues.

This rearrangement joins TRBV5-4 to TRBJ2-5; TRBD2 matches 9 bases. The germline CDR1 and CDR2 sequences are SGHNT and YYREEE (reference sequence). J was trimmed by 5 bases and V by 3 bases; bases with no gene match: 8. The CDR3 loop spans 15 amino acids. The CDR3, as DNA: TGTGCCAGCAGCTCCGGGCGGGAGGGCCCGGAGACCCAGTACTTC. Translating it yields CASSSGREGPETQYF.

This clone was seen more than once but under ten times. The chain links TRBV4-1 to TRBJ1-1, with 7 bases lining up with TRBD1. The junction had 11 bases not matched to a gene; V was cut back by 6 bases and J by 13 bases. CDR1 and CDR2 (germline): MGHRA, YSYEKL. This CDR3 has 12 residues. CDR3 in DNA: TGCGCCAGCAGTAGCACCGGGACAGTCTTTTTCTTT. Amino acid sequence: CASSSTGTVFFF.

This clone has only a few counts. The gene calls are TRBV9 and TRBJ2-3, with 12 bases fitting TRBD2. Germline V gene sequence: CDR1 SGDLS, CDR2 YYNGEE. The CDR3 is 14 residues long. V was pared by 0 bases and J by 10 bases, with 3 bases of the junction left unmatched. CDR3 residues: CASSVDLAGGSQYF. The CDR3 DNA is TGTGCCAGCAGCGTAGACCTAGCGGGGGGGTCGCAGTATTTT.

V usage is TRBV6-5 and J usage is TRBJ1-1; D gene unclear. Germline lookup yields CDR1 MNHEY and CDR2 SVGAGI. CDR3 length: 14 amino acids. V was cut by 0 bases and J by 4 bases, with 9 bases left in between. The CDR3 DNA reads as TGTGCCAGCAGTTACTCGTGGAGGGCCACTGAAGCTTTCTTT. The encoded protein is CASSYSWRATEAFF.

This clone was seen only a few times. V gene TRBV2 combines with J gene TRBJ1-1; TRBD1 aligns across 7 bases. Germline CDR1 and CDR2: SNHLY and FYNNEI. This CDR3 has 13 residues. After removal of 7 bases from V and 3 bases from J, the junction contained 5 bases not matched to a gene. In DNA form, the CDR3 reads TGTGCCAGCACGAGGGGGCCAGACACTGAAGCTTTCTTT. The encoded protein is CASTRGPDTEAFF.

This clone has only one observation. The chain joins TRBV7-2 to TRBJ2-7; maybe TRBD1 (6 bases). Germline values: CDR1 SGHTA, CDR2 FQGNSA. Trimming shortened V by 5 bases and J by 6 bases, and 20 bases separated the two germline ends. This CDR3 region has 15 residues. The chain's CDR3 is CASSADRTPRAEQYF. Here the CDR3 DNA reads TGTGCCAGCAGCGCTGACAGGACCCCGAGGGCCGAGCAGTACTTC.

This clone was seen just once. V usage is TRBV21-1 and J usage is TRBJ2-5; the D call TRBD2 from the table was never checked on the DNA. TRBV21-1 is labeled a pseudogene. The CDR3 spans 12 residues. The CDR3, as DNA: TGTGCCACCCTCAACGGGAGAGAGACCCAGTACTTC. It translates to CATLNGRETQYF.

This clone showed up just once. The gene calls are TRBV5-1 and TRBJ2-5; TRBD1 matches 7 bases. V lost 7 bases and J lost 1; bases outside the gene matches: 4. The CDR3 consists of 13 residues. Germline V CDR1 and CDR2: SGHRS, YFSETQ. The CDR3 reads CASGQGVQETQYF. The CDR3 nucleotides read TGCGCCAGCGGGCAGGGGGTCCAAGAGACCCAGTACTTC.

The chain employs TRBV4-2 and TRBJ2-3; TRBD2 agrees at 7 bases. Germline V gene sequence: CDR1 LGHNA, CDR2 YNFKEQ. The CDR3 covers 15 residues. Trimming cost V 4 bases and J 2 bases; bases outside gene matches: 6. The CDR3 protein is CASSLRAGTTDTQYF. In DNA form, the CDR3 reads TGTGCCAGCAGCCTCAGAGCGGGAACCACAGATACGCAGTATTTT.

This clone has only one observation. This chain uses TRBV9 with TRBJ1-2; unclear D gene. Germline V gene sequence: CDR1 SGDLS, CDR2 YYNGEE. Trimming shortened V by 3 bases and J by 4 bases, and 34 bases separated the two germline ends. This CDR3 is 21 amino acids long. CDR3 region: CASSGPILSGDGTRRFYGYTF. The DNA for the CDR3 is TGTGCCAGCAGCGGACCGATCCTTAGCGGCGATGGCACACGGCGGTTCTATGGCTACACCTTC.

This clone was recorded only once. The chain couples TRBV30 to TRBJ1-3, with TRBD1 matching over 8 bases. Losses at the gene ends were 5 bases for V and 4 bases for J; bases not matched to a gene: 10. This CDR3 is built from 15 residues. Per the germline V gene, CDR1 is GTSNPN and CDR2 is SVGIG (reference sequence). This chain's CDR3 is CAWGRQGSSGNTIYF. The CDR3 nucleotides are TGTGCCTGGGGGAGACAGGGGTCTTCCGGAAACACCATATATTTT.